The 23 T cell receptor delta chains given below trace back to one sample, sequenced in a study of γδ T cells in repeated Plasmodium falciparum infection. TCRdb re-called the multiplex PCR reads with CATT. The sample yields tens of thousands of delta-chain clones, approximately 0.92% seen once. Vgamma9/Vdelta2+ and Vdelta2-negative gammadelta T cells were flow-sorted from PBMC for bulk sequencing. The sequencing sample was made of gamma-delta T cells from blood. These TCRs come from a pool of human donors (malaria-infected and uninfected, not separated).

Notes on this clone: It differs at one base from a far larger clone, so likely a read error. Other DNA sequences in the same sample also yield this CDR3. The chain employs TRDV2 and TRDJ1, with TRDD3 as a possible D gene (6 bases). The J gene was missing in TCRdb and was found by matching the end of the DNA to germline. In germline, CDR1 is GEAIGNYY, CDR2 EKD. Trimming left V 1 base short and J 2 bases short, with 16 bases between. The CDR3 has 16 residues. The CDR3 here is CACDTVVRGDTDKLIF. In DNA form, the CDR3 reads TGTGCCTGTGACACTGTAGTCCGAGGGGATACCGATAAACTCATCTTT.

This clone turned up a few times. The protein given by TCRdb reflects a much larger clone and differs at residue 11 from this DNA's translation, likely from a read error; the protein shown is the DNA's translation. This chain connects TRDV2 to TRDJ1; D call uncertain. TCRdb supplies no J gene; here it was assigned by aligning the nucleotide sequence to germline. The length of the CDR3 is 19 residues. Germline lookup yields CDR1 GEAIGNYY and CDR2 EKD. Trimming cost V 0 bases and J 2 bases, with 24 bases left between them. The CDR3 sequence is CACDTEFGGVIKRTDKLIF. CDR3 DNA sequence: TGTGCCTGTGACACCGAATTTGGCGGGGTCATCAAGAGGACCGATAAACTCATCTTT.

This clone was detected a few times. TCRdb's listed protein matches a much larger clone and diverges from this DNA's translation at residue 12, likely through a read error; the protein shown comes from the DNA. This chain uses TRDV1 with TRDJ1; 8 nucleotides align to TRDD2. Here the J gene was assigned by germline matching of the DNA, as TCRdb has none. The CDR3 runs to 19 residues. The trim removed 6 bases at V and 5 bases at J, leaving 23 bases unmatched. Germline CDR1 TSWWSYY, CDR2 QGS. The CDR3 reads CALGHSFLLLLEDKDKLIF. In nucleotides, the CDR3 is TGTGCTCTTGGTCACAGCTTCCTACTTTTACTGGAGGATAAAGATAAACTCATCTTT.

This clone has at least ten counts. One base separates it from a far larger clone, so it is likely a read error. Other nucleotide sequences from this sample produce the same CDR3. The V and J genes are TRDV2 and TRDJ1; TRDD3 agrees at 7 bases. This CDR3 region has 16 residues. CDR1 and CDR2 from the germline V gene are GEAIGNYY and EKD. For the CDR3, the DNA is TGTGCCTGTGACATCGTTGGGGGAATTTACACCGATAAACTCATCTTC. Translated: CACDIVGGIYTDKLIF.

The chain recombines TRDV2 with TRDJ1, with D unclear. The J gene, left out of TCRdb, was set here by checking the DNA against germline. The V gene lost 4 bases and the J gene lost 2 bases, with 19 bases spanning the gap. The length of the CDR3 is 16 residues. Germline CDR1 is GEAIGNYY and CDR2 is EKD. The CDR3 sequence is CACEKMKGLGTDKLIF. In DNA form, the CDR3 reads TGTGCCTGTGAAAAAATGAAAGGTCTAGGGACCGATAAACTCATCTTT.

This clone was counted a few times. With a far larger clone one base away, a read error is the likely cause. The sample carries other DNA sequences with the same CDR3. CDR3 coding DNA: TGTGCCTGTGACACCGTATGGGGGATACCGAGTCGCACCGATAAACTCATCTTT. It encodes CACDTVWGIPSRTDKLIF. This chain connects TRDV2 to TRDJ1; 10 bases match TRDD3. The J gene, left out of TCRdb, was set here by checking the DNA against germline. The CDR3 loop spans 18 amino acids. Germline V gene sequence: CDR1 GEAIGNYY, CDR2 EKD. The ends lost 0 bases at V and 1 base at J; junction bases unmatched: 10.

This clone was observed a handful of times. The protein recorded in TCRdb matches a much larger clone and deviates from this DNA's translation at residue 6, suggesting a read error; the protein here is obtained by translating the DNA. This chain connects TRDV2 to TRDJ1; tentative D call: TRDD3 (5 bases). TCRdb supplies no J gene; here it was assigned by aligning the nucleotide sequence to germline. Germline V gene lookup returns CDR1 GEAIGNYY and CDR2 EKD. Deletions cut 1 base from V and 3 bases from J, with 17 bases between. The CDR3 sequence is 16 residues long. The CDR3 coding sequence is TGTGCCTGTGACACACGGGGGGCCCGAGGGGCCGATAAACTCATCTTT. Its translation is CACDTRGARGADKLIF.

This clone showed up many times. The chain uses TRDV1 and TRDJ1; TRDD3 matches 13 bases. TCRdb offers no J gene call, so here the DNA was matched to germline to obtain one. The V segment lost 3 bases and the J segment 2 bases; nucleotides outside the gene matches: 51. The CDR3 runs 32 residues. CDR1 is TSWWSYY, CDR2 QGS, per germline. The CDR3 DNA reads as TGTGCTCTTGGGGATTCAAACCTAGGGACCCAACCTAGGAGACTGAAGACCTCTACTGGGGGATACGTTTCACGAGGGACCGATAAACTCATCTTT. This translates into CALGDSNLGTQPRRLKTSTGGYVSRGTDKLIF.

For this clone: The likely explanation is a read error, given a far larger clone one base away. Other DNA variants within this sample encode the same CDR3. This rearrangement joins TRDV2 to TRDJ1, with 10 bases that match TRDD3. V shed 3 bases, J shed 4 bases, and the junction held 10 bases outside the gene matches. CDR3 length: 16 residues. In germline, CDR1 is GEAIGNYY, CDR2 EKD. The chain's CDR3 is CACDLYWGIRGDKLIF. In nucleotides, the CDR3 is TGTGCCTGTGACCTGTACTGGGGGATCCGCGGCGATAAACTCATCTTT.

This clone was seen only a few times. Only one base separates this from a far larger clonotype, so it likely reflects a read error. The same CDR3 can be traced to other DNA sequences in this sample. The CDR3 protein is CACDALYTLYTDKLIF. As DNA, the CDR3 is TGCGCCTGTGACGCTCTATATACCTTGTACACCGATAAACTCATCTTT. J is TRDJ1 and V is TRDV2; D call uncertain. TCRdb is silent on the J gene; assignment here came from matching the DNA to germline. Germline CDR1 reads GEAIGNYY; CDR2 reads EKD. The CDR3 has 16 residues.

Note on this clone: The protein TCRdb gives is from a much larger clone and does not agree with this DNA's translation at residue 4, likely a read error; the protein shown here comes from the DNA. The rearrangement uses TRDV2 and TRDJ1; TRDD3 matches 10 bases. Assignment of the J gene here rests on matching the DNA to germline, because TCRdb gives none. CDR3 length: 17 amino acids. CDR1 and CDR2 from the germline V gene are GEAIGNYY and EKD. Here the CDR3 DNA reads TGTGCCTGTGGCACCAAGGCCTGGGGGATAGGAACCGATAAACTCATCTTT. Protein: CACGTKAWGIGTDKLIF.

The sample holds a few counts of this clone. TCRdb's listed protein matches a much larger clone and diverges from this DNA's translation at residue 11, likely through a read error; the protein shown comes from the DNA. The V gene call is TRDV3, and the J gene call is absent; the D call TRDD3 from the table was never checked on the DNA. The CDR3 covers 19 residues. Germline V CDR1 and CDR2: TVYSNPD, GDNSRS (reference sequence). This CDR3 is CAFYLAFPPSSGGYASGIF. CDR3 DNA: TGTGCCTTCTACCTGGCCTTCCCTCCATCTTCTGGGGGATACGCAAGCGGCATCTTT.

In the case of this clone: The protein held in TCRdb is that of a much larger clone and does not match this DNA's translation at residue 6, likely because of a read error; the protein shown is translated from the DNA. V and J are TRDV1 and TRDJ1; 7 bases map to TRDD3. TCRdb lists no J gene, so it was determined here by aligning the DNA to germline. The CDR3 length is 16 residues. Germline V CDR1 and CDR2: TSWWSYY, QGS. Unmatched junction bases numbered 13, after V lost 4 bases and J lost 5 bases. CDR3 sequence: CALGGPTGDPGDKLIF. Written as DNA, the CDR3 is TGTGCTCTTGGGGGACCTACTGGGGACCCTGGGGATAAACTCATCTTT.

A word on this clone: This probably arose from a read error, given a far larger clone one base away. The sample has other DNA sequences that encode this CDR3 too. The rearrangement joins TRDV2 to TRDJ1, with 8 bases aligning to TRDD3. The J gene, missing from TCRdb, was assigned here through DNA to germline matching. The length of the CDR3 is 19 residues. CDR1 is GEAIGNYY, CDR2 EKD, per germline. The V segment lost 7 bases and the J segment 0 bases; nucleotides outside the gene matches: 21. CDR3 in amino acids: CACEPPLGVFGNNTDKLIF. For the CDR3, the DNA is TGTGCCTGCGAGCCTCCACTGGGGGTCTTCGGGAATAACACCGATAAACTCATCTTT.

The CDR3 nucleotides are TGTGCCTGTGACCCACTACGGGGGGATAAAAGGGGTCGGAGCACCGATAAACTCATCTTT. Translation: CACDPLRGDKRGRSTDKLIF. The chain uses TRDV2 and TRDJ1; 8 bases line up with TRDD3. The J gene was not available in TCRdb and was assigned here by matching the DNA to germline segments. Trimming took 3 bases from V and 1 from J; bases not matched to a gene: 21. The germline CDR1 and CDR2 sequences are GEAIGNYY and EKD. The CDR3 is 20 amino acids.

Only a few counts were recorded for this clone. A far larger clone is a single base away, which makes a read error likely. The sample holds other DNA sequences that translate to the same CDR3. The V call is TRDV1, the J call TRDJ1, with D maybe TRDD3 (6 bases). Germline V gene sequence: CDR1 TSWWSYY, CDR2 QGS. The CDR3 consists of 18 residues. The CDR3 is CALGDLSAVLGYTDKLIF. CDR3 nucleotides: TGTGCTCTCGGGGACCTTTCCGCAGTACTGGGATACACCGATAAACTCATCTTT.

With respect to this clone: TCRdb's protein, taken from a much larger clone, differs from this DNA's translation at residue 19, likely owing to a read error; the protein displayed comes from the DNA. The chain is built from TRDV1 and TRDJ2, with 13 positions matching TRDD3. The J gene is absent in TCRdb and was assigned here via DNA matching to germline. CDR1 is TSWWSYY, CDR2 QGS, per germline. The CDR3 extends over 22 amino acids. CDR3 nucleotides: TGTGCTCTTGGGGAACTAGTGTCCCTACTGGGGGATACGTTTTCTTTGACAGCACGACTCTTCTTT. It is translated as CALGELVSLLGDTFSLTARLFF.

There are many counts of this clone. The same CDR3 is also encoded by other DNA sequences in this sample. The J gene is TRDJ1, the V gene TRDV1, with TRDD3 matching 9 bases. Germline V lookup: CDR1 TSWWSYY, CDR2 QGS. The length of the CDR3 is 15 residues. Trimming removed 5 bases from V and 8 bases from J; junction bases left unmatched: 12. The CDR3 DNA sequence: TGTGCTCTTGGGCCGTACTGGGGGACCGGCGACAAACTCATCTTT. This encodes CALGPYWGTGDKLIF.

This clone has more than one count but fewer than ten. TCRdb shows a much larger clone's protein in place of this DNA's translation, and the two differ at residue 17, likely through a read error; the protein shown is translated from the DNA. The J segment was not called; the V segment is TRDV2; the D call of TRDD3 is as the table states it, not checked on the DNA. The CDR3 is 18 residues long. The germline gives CDR1 GEAIGNYY, CDR2 EKD. CDR3 residues: CACDTLNLGDLGADKLTF. DNA for the CDR3: TGTGCCTGTGACACCCTAAATCTGGGGGATTTAGGGGCCGATAAACTCACCTTT.

Notes on this clone: TCRdb has a much larger clone's protein, which differs at residue 16 from the translation of this DNA, likely because of a read error; what is shown is the protein translated from the DNA. The CDR3 loop reads CACDLLGGPLEYTDKHIF. The CDR3 DNA is TGTGCCTGTGACTTACTGGGGGGTCCTTTGGAGTACACCGATAAACACATCTTT. The V gene reported is TRDV2; the J gene is uncalled; the listed D gene, TRDD3, was not tested against the DNA. CDR3 length equals 18 residues. CDR1 is GEAIGNYY, CDR2 EKD, per germline.

Comments on this clone: The translation of this DNA and the TCRdb protein of a much larger clone differ at residue 11, probably owing to a read error; the protein shown here is translated from the DNA. The chain combines TRDV1 with TRDJ1, with D possibly TRDD3 on 6 matching bases. Because TCRdb records no J gene, it was assigned here through a match of the DNA to germline. The CDR3 consists of 18 residues. The germline V gene encodes CDR1 TSWWSYY and CDR2 QGS. Trimming removed 6 bases at V and 4 bases at J, with 27 bases between. CDR3 residues: CALGIHDHGGGTNDKLIF. Written as DNA, the CDR3 is TGTGCTCTTGGTATTCACGACCATGGGGGGGGTACGAACGATAAACTCATCTTT.

As regards this clone: It is likely a read error: a sequence one base away is far more abundant. At the DNA level, this CDR3 is encoded by other sequences in the same sample as well. The CDR3 sequence: CACDTLVKIPDTLTDKLIF. The CDR3 region has the DNA TGTGCCTGTGACACCTTAGTAAAGATACCGGATACGCTCACCGACAAACTCATCTTT. This sequence joins TRDV2 and TRDJ1; 7 bases line up with TRDD3. The J gene was not available in TCRdb and was assigned here by matching the DNA to germline segments. This CDR3 spans 19 amino acids. CDR1 and CDR2 from the germline V gene are GEAIGNYY and EKD.

This clone has only a few counts. TCRdb's protein for this DNA is that of a much larger clone and differs from the translation at residue 16, likely a read error; the protein shown is the DNA translation. The identical CDR3 is also encoded by other nucleotide sequences in the sample. V is TRDV1 and J is TRDJ1; the match to TRDD3 covers 7 bases. The V gene's germline CDR1 is TSWWSYY and CDR2 QGS. The CDR3 consists of 18 residues. The CDR3 region has the DNA TGTGCTCTTGGAGAACCGCTACTGGGGAACTCGTACACCGATAAACCCATCTTT. This sequence encodes CALGEPLLGNSYTDKPIF.